These 7 T cell receptor beta chains share one sample of origin, sequenced in a study of blood T cell repertoires in COVID-19. The protocol was immunoSEQ multiplex PCR, while the TCRdb copy is restricted to in-frame clones and leaves out a portion. The sample carries 300,000 or so clones, more than 70% recorded once. What was sequenced was peripheral blood. These receptor sequences come from a woman aged 45 to 65 with acute or convalescent COVID-19.

The rearrangement joins TRBV30 to TRBJ1-1; D gene uncertain. Per germline, CDR1 GTSNPN and CDR2 SVGIG (reference sequence). With 3 bases removed from V and 1 base from J, the gap between germline ends came to 18 bases. The CDR3 is made up of 16 amino acids. CDR3 sequence: CAWRDFGRTSNTEAFF. CDR3 nucleotides: TGTGCCTGGAGAGACTTTGGGAGAACATCGAACACTGAAGCTTTCTTT. Full variable domain (rest looked up from reference TRBV30 and TRBJ1-1): SQTIHQWPATLVQPVGSPLSLECTVEGTSNPNLYWYRQAAGRGLQLLFYSVGIGQISSEVPQNLSASRPQDRQFILSSKKLLLSDSGFYLCAWRDFGRTSNTEAFFGQGTRLTVV.

This rearrangement joins TRBV5-1 to TRBJ1-4, with unresolved D. V was cut by 2 bases and J by 14 bases, with 16 bases left in between. CDR1 and CDR2 from the germline V gene are SGHRS and YFSETQ. The CDR3 runs 13 residues. This chain's CDR3 is CASSFGEQLGLFF. CDR3 nucleotide sequence: TGCGCCAGCAGCTTCGGGGAACAGCTGGGGCTGTTTTTT.

V gene TRBV18 combines with J gene TRBJ2-1; perhaps TRBD2 as D (5 bases). Germline CDR1 reads KGHSH; CDR2 reads LQKENI. V lost 3 bases and J lost 10, with 19 bases in between. The CDR3 has 15 amino acids. DNA of the CDR3: TGTGCCAGCTCACCTTCTGCGTCGGGGATCAGGGAGCAGTTCTTC. Translating it yields CASSPSASGIREQFF.

The chain combines TRBV7-9 with TRBJ1-2, with a tentative D call TRBD1 (5 bases). Germline loops: CDR1 SEHNR, CDR2 FQNEAQ (reference sequence). The CDR3 runs 13 residues. Trimming took off 8 bases at V and 0 bases at J, with 10 bases between the two ends. The CDR3 sequence: CASVTTANYGYTF. CDR3 coding DNA: TGTGCCAGCGTTACGACAGCTAACTATGGCTACACCTTC.

The chain has TRBV7-8 and TRBJ2-5; no clear D. V gave up 5 bases and J gave up 5 bases, with 6 bases separating them. Germline values: CDR1 SGHVS, CDR2 FQNEAQ. The CDR3 extends over 11 amino acids. This CDR3 is CASSQQETQYF. The CDR3 DNA sequence: TGTGCCAGCAGCCAACAGGAGACCCAGTACTTC.

The rearrangement uses TRBV10-3 and TRBJ1-2, with 7 positions matching TRBD1. The germline gives CDR1 ENHRY, CDR2 SYGVKD. The ends lost 6 bases at V and 5 bases at J; junction bases unmatched: 9. This CDR3 comprises 14 residues. CDR3 nucleotides: TGTGCCATCAGCTATGGGACAGTTGAGTATGGCTACACCTTC. Its protein is CAISYGTVEYGYTF.

In this sample, this clone turned up once. The chain combines TRBV7-8 with TRBJ2-2, with D perhaps TRBD2 (7 bases). The V gene lost 0 bases and the J gene lost 2 bases, with 10 bases spanning the gap. This CDR3 has 16 amino acids. The V gene's germline CDR1 is SGHVS and CDR2 FQNEAQ. The CDR3 DNA reads TGTGCCAGCAGCTTAGCTGGGGGGGCCAACACCGGGGAGCTGTTTTTT. Its protein product is CASSLAGGANTGELFF.